The rows below give T cell receptor beta chains drawn from one sample of a study of blood T cells in healthy people across ages. MiXCR was run by TCRdb on the 5' RACE reads, yielding one entry per CDR3 protein. The sample holds some 1.5 million distinct CDR3 sequences, about 30% seen once. What was sequenced was blood. These receptor sequences come from a woman aged 25 to 39 in good health. Each CDR3 is given with its conserved first and last residue. The order of the fields is V gene, clone size, D gene, J gene, CDR3 DNA, CDR3 protein. D genes are given only for firm matches. Only some rows state a clone size, as once, few, many or a class for expanded clones.

>TRBV29-1|NA|TRBD2|TRBJ2-1
TGCAGCGTCGCAGGGAGGGACAATGAGCAGTTCTTC
CSVAGRDNEQFF
>TRBV7-9|NA|TRBD1|TRBJ2-3
TGTGCCAGCAGCTGGGAAACCATACGGGACAGGGCAGATACGCAGTATTTT
CASSWETIRDRADTQYF
>TRBV10-3|few|NA|TRBJ2-7
TGTGCCGTCAGTGATAAGGGCTACGAGCAGTACTTC
CAVSDKGYEQYF
>TRBV20-1|many|NA|TRBJ2-5
TGCAGTATGACTAGTCTCGACCAAGAGACCCAGTACTTC
CSMTSLDQETQYF
>TRBV28|NA|TRBD1|TRBJ2-3
TGTGCCAGCAGCCCACTAACCTTACAGGGGTCTAGCACAGATACGCAGTATTTT
CASSPLTLQGSSTDTQYF
>TRBV21-1|NA|NA|TRBJ2-4
TGTGCCAGCGGCTTACCAAACATTCAGTACTTC
CASGLPNIQYF
>TRBV10-2|many|TRBD1|TRBJ2-5
TGCGCCAGCAGGACTGGGGACAGCCAAGAGACCCAGTACTTC
CASRTGDSQETQYF
>TRBV25-1|NA|NA|TRBJ2-5
TGTGCCAGCAGTGAATTGGGAGTCACCAGGGAAGAGACCCAGTACTTC
CASSELGVTREETQYF
>TRBV12-3/TRBV12-4|NA|NA|TRBJ1-4
TGTGCCAGCAATCAAAAATCCGGGACTAATGAAAAACTGTTTTTT
CASNQKSGTNEKLFF
>TRBV12-3/TRBV12-4|many|NA|TRBJ2-1
TGTGCCAGCAGTTTTATTCAGGTCGATGAGCAGTTCTTC
CASSFIQVDEQFF
>TRBV12-3/TRBV12-4|NA|NA|TRBJ2-3
TGTGCCAGCAGTCTACAGGGCCTAGTGGGGGATACGCAGTATTTT
CASSLQGLVGDTQYF
>TRBV20-1|few|TRBD2|TRBJ2-3
TGCAGTGCTAGAGAGTGGACTAGCGGGGGGATTGTCACAGATACGCAGTATTTT
CSAREWTSGGIVTDTQYF
>TRBV12-3/TRBV12-4|many|NA|TRBJ2-3
TGTGCCAGCAGCCTTAGCGGCGTTAGCACAGATACGCAGTATTTT
CASSLSGVSTDTQYF
>TRBV9|few|TRBD1|TRBJ1-1
TGTGCCGGCAGCGTAGAGACAGGGGAAGCTTTCTTT
CAGSVETGEAFF
>TRBV29-1|NA|NA|TRBJ2-7
TGCAGCGTTGGGGGACCCTACGAGCAGTACTTC
CSVGGPYEQYF
>TRBV20-1|few|TRBD1|TRBJ2-3
TGCAGTGCTAGAGATTTGGGGACAGGCCCTTTGGATACGCAGTATTTT
CSARDLGTGPLDTQYF
>TRBV5-4|NA|TRBD2|TRBJ2-1
TGTGCCAGCGGGGCTAGCGGGTCAGTGAGCTCCTACAATGAGCAGTTCTTC
CASGASGSVSSYNEQFF
>TRBV27|NA|NA|TRBJ2-1
TGTGCCACCGCGTTACAGCAAAGCTCCTACAATGTGCAGTTCTTC
CATALQQSSYNVQFF
>TRBV6-5|NA|TRBD2|TRBJ2-7
TGTGCCAGCAAGCGGGGGCACTCCTACGAACAGTACTTC
CASKRGHSYEQYF
>TRBV7-9|few|NA|TRBJ2-7
TGTGCCAGCAGCTTTGGCGGCTGGACCTACGAGCAGTACTTC
CASSFGGWTYEQYF
>TRBV20-1|NA|NA|TRBJ2-5
TGCAGTGCTAGAGTGGGCGGGGTCGTACGAGATGGGCAGTACTTC
CSARVGGVVRDGQYF
>TRBV19|NA|NA|TRBJ2-1
TGTGCCAGCGCGACTTACTCCTACAATGAGCAGTTCTTC
CASATYSYNEQFF
>TRBV18|NA|NA|TRBJ2-7
TGTGCCAACTCACCGCGGACAGCCTACTCCTACGAGCAGTACTTC
CANSPRTAYSYEQYF
>TRBV7-9|NA|NA|TRBJ2-6
TGTGCCAGCAGCTTTCACCGACGGTACTCTGGGGCCAACGTCCTGACTTTC
CASSFHRRYSGANVLTF
>TRBV20-1|NA|NA|TRBJ2-3
TGCAGTGTTAGAGATTGGGGGGGCCGGACAGATACGCAGTATTTT
CSVRDWGGRTDTQYF
>TRBV6-4|many|TRBD1|TRBJ2-4
TGTGCCAGCGGCGGAGCAGGGACAGGGGACAAAAACATTCAGTACTTC
CASGGAGTGDKNIQYF
>TRBV20-1|few|TRBD2|TRBJ2-7
TGCAGTGCTAGAGTTGCGGGAGGCACCTACGAGCAGTACTTC
CSARVAGGTYEQYF
>TRBV5-1|NA|NA|TRBJ2-7
TGCGCCAGCAGCTTTCCCAACGCTTACGAGCAGTACTTC
CASSFPNAYEQYF
>TRBV15|few|TRBD2|TRBJ2-5
TGTGCCACCAGCAGAGGAGGTAGCGGGGTCCAAGAGACCCAGTACTTC
CATSRGGSGVQETQYF
>TRBV12-3/TRBV12-4|many|NA|TRBJ2-1
TGTGCCAGCAGTTTACAGGGAACCTACAATGAGCAGTTCTTC
CASSLQGTYNEQFF
>TRBV7-2|NA|NA|TRBJ2-4
TGTGCCAGCAGCTTAGCGTTCGGGCGGCAGTTTCAGTACTTC
CASSLAFGRQFQYF
>TRBV7-8|NA|NA|TRBJ1-2
TGTGCCAGCAGCTTAACAGACTTCGGTGGCTACACCTTC
CASSLTDFGGYTF
>TRBV20-1|NA|NA|TRBJ2-1
TGCAGGGCTAGTTGGGGTCGGGAGCAGTTCTTC
CRASWGREQFF
>TRBV15|NA|TRBD2|TRBJ2-5
TGTGCCACCAGCCTTCTAGCGGATGAGACCCAGTACTTC
CATSLLADETQYF
>TRBV12-3/TRBV12-4|many|NA|TRBJ1-3
TGTGCCAGCAGTGATCCCGGGTCTTTGGGTAACACCATATATTTT
CASSDPGSLGNTIYF
>TRBV10-3|NA|NA|TRBJ2-5
TGTGCCATAGGGGGACTATCAGAAGAGACCCAGTACTTC
CAIGGLSEETQYF
>TRBV6-5|NA|NA|TRBJ2-2
TGTGCCTGCAGTTACTCGAGGCAGCCCGGGGAGCTGTTTTTT
CACSYSRQPGELFF
>TRBV5-4|many|TRBD1|TRBJ2-7
TGTGCCAGCAGCAATTTCGAGACAGGGATTTCGGAGCAGTACTTC
CASSNFETGISEQYF